The T cell receptor beta chain under discussion was sequenced for a study of shared clonotypes between healthy human individuals. TCRdb keeps only in-frame clones here, not all; method: immunoSEQ multiplex PCR. The table has 550,000 to 800,000 clones, about 90% seen once. CDR1 and CDR2 from the germline V gene are MGHRA and YSYEKL. The V end lost 2 bases, the J end lost 8 bases, and 9 bases lay between the germline ends. The CDR3 runs 12 residues. Details on this clone: This sample includes further DNA sequences coding for the same CDR3.

The V and J genes are TRBV4-1 and TRBJ1-1; maybe TRBD1 (5 bases). Sequenced sample: memory CD8+ T cells from PBMCs. Subset defined: CD45RO+ cells pooled with CCR7-negative TemRA cells. The clonotype was recovered from a man younger than 35 in good health. Some clones in this sample may be carry-over from other donors' samples. The chain's CDR3 is CASSQSGTEAFF. In DNA form, the CDR3 reads TGCGCCAGCAGCCAATCCGGGACGGAAGCTTTCTTT.